Presented here are 5 T cell receptor beta chains from one specimen sequenced in a study of T cells in Graves' hyperthyroidism and ophthalmopathy. It was RNA transcripts that yielded the amplified TCR beta CDR3 regions. When the TCR CDR3 underwent first-round RT-PCR, the HTBI primer set was used. TCRdb fed the multiplex PCR reads into MiXCR, producing one record per CDR3 protein. Of 500,000 to 550,000 distinct CDR3 sequences listed, about 20% are singletons. Material for sequencing was blood. These receptors were collected from a man in his forties with Graves' ophthalmopathy.

This chain joins TRBV9 and TRBJ2-2; tentatively, D is TRBD1 (5 bases). The length of the CDR3 is 14 residues. Per germline, CDR1 SGDLS and CDR2 YYNGEE. Trimming took off 3 bases at V and 5 bases at J, with 11 bases between the two ends. CDR3 bases: TGTGCCAGCAGCGCCTCCAGGGTGACCGGGGAGCTGTTTTTT. Its protein is CASSASRVTGELFF.

This clonotype was seen only a few times. The chain has TRBV7-9 and TRBJ2-1; a possible D gene is TRBD2 (6 bases). Germline assignment: CDR1 SEHNR and CDR2 FQNEAQ (reference sequence). The V and J ends lost 5 bases and 2 bases respectively, with 13 bases between them. The CDR3 is 15 amino acids. CDR3 sequence (DNA): TGTGCCAGCAGCACTAGGACTACAGCCTACAATGAGCAGTTCTTC. Its protein product is CASSTRTTAYNEQFF.

The chain joins TRBV2 to TRBJ2-5; possible D gene TRBD1, 5 bases. The V and J ends lost 10 bases and 3 bases respectively, with 12 bases between them. Looked up from germline, CDR1 is SNHLY and CDR2 is FYNNEI. The CDR3 consists of 12 residues. The CDR3 reads CATRLREETQYF. CDR3 in DNA: TGTGCCACACGGCTCAGGGAAGAGACCCAGTACTTC.

This clonotype showed up just a few times. The chain has TRBV5-1 and TRBJ2-7; 7 bases match TRBD1. CDR3 length: 16 amino acids. The J segment lost 0 bases and the V segment lost 0 bases, leaving 6 bases of the junction unmatched. The germline gives CDR1 SGHRS, CDR2 YFSETQ. As DNA, the CDR3 is TGCGCCAGCAGCTTGGGTTTCGGACAGGCCTCCTACGAGCAGTACTTC. Translating it yields CASSLGFGQASYEQYF.

The V call is TRBV10-3, the J call TRBJ1-2; D gene uncertain. The V gene lost 0 bases and the J gene lost 3 bases, with 8 bases spanning the gap. From germline, CDR1 is ENHRY and CDR2 SYGVKD. The CDR3 has 14 residues. CDR3 loop: CAISESGRDYGYTF. The CDR3 DNA is TGTGCCATCAGTGAGTCAGGGAGGGACTATGGCTACACCTTC.